The rows below give T cell receptor beta chains drawn from one sample of a study of human T cells and chemical hapten exposure. TCRdb called the RACE reads again in MiXCR, with one record for every CDR3 protein. Among 120,000 to 150,000 distinct CDR3 sequences, over 9.5% were seen once, and the ten largest hold about 1.4%. The sample was whole blood, taken in connection with sensitization to the hapten diphenylcyclopropenone (DPC). The receptors here all came from a woman aged 45-59 years with alopecia areata. Some clones in this sample may be carry-over from other donors' samples. The CDR3 runs from the conserved cysteine through the conserved F or W. Each record gives: CDR3 length, clone size, J gene, V gene, D gene, CDR3 protein, CDR3 DNA. D genes are given only for firm matches. The size of a clone is reported for some rows only, either as once, few or many, or as a class for expanded clones.

16 few TRBJ2-1 TRBV7-9 NA CASSSDWTSSYNEQFF TGTGCCAGCAGCTCGGACTGGACGAGCTCCTACAATGAGCAGTTCTTC
12 few TRBJ2-2 TRBV27 NA CASSLKSGELFF TGTGCCAGCAGTTTAAAGTCCGGGGAGCTGTTTTTT
12 many TRBJ2-5 TRBV2 NA CASKRLEETQYF TGTGCCAGCAAAAGACTAGAAGAGACCCAGTACTTC
11 few TRBJ2-3 TRBV29-1 NA CSVQQQDTQYF TGCAGCGTTCAGCAGCAAGATACGCAGTATTTT
13 once TRBJ2-5 TRBV29-1 TRBD1 CSVGQVLGETQYF TGCAGCGTCGGACAGGTTTTAGGAGAGACCCAGTACTTC
15 NA TRBJ2-1 TRBV6-5 TRBD2 CASRSPSGSHNEQFF TGTGCCAGCAGGTCCCCTAGCGGGAGTCACAATGAGCAGTTCTTC
15 NA TRBJ1-6 TRBV5-1 TRBD1 CASSATQTGNSPLHF TGCGCCAGCAGTGCTACCCAGACAGGGAATTCACCCCTCCACTTT
16 NA TRBJ2-1 TRBV11-3 NA CASSTHPSGDYNEQFF TGTGCCAGCAGCACCCACCCCAGCGGCGATTACAATGAGCAGTTCTTC
15 few TRBJ2-3 TRBV20-1 TRBD2 CSALAGTSATDTQYF TGCAGTGCGCTGGCCGGGACTAGCGCCACAGATACGCAGTATTTT
13 few TRBJ2-1 TRBV5-6 NA CASSLVRGGGEFF TGTGCCAGCAGCTTGGTAAGGGGAGGCGGGGAGTTCTTC
11 few TRBJ1-1 TRBV5-3 NA CARSRGTEAFF TGTGCCAGAAGTAGGGGCACTGAAGCTTTCTTT
13 few TRBJ2-2 TRBV29-1 NA CSVDRGKGGELFF TGCAGCGTTGATAGAGGGAAGGGCGGGGAGCTGTTTTTT
16 NA TRBJ2-7 TRBV19 NA CASSPVEGHRSYEQYF TGTGCCAGTAGTCCCGTGGAGGGGCATAGGTCCTACGAGCAGTACTTC
11 NA TRBJ1-1 TRBV7-8 TRBD1 CASGQGDEAFF TGTGCCAGCGGACAGGGGGATGAAGCTTTCTTT
16 many TRBJ2-1 TRBV20-1 NA CSALGTYFGSYNEQFF TGCAGTGCCCTTGGGACTTACTTCGGATCCTACAATGAGCAGTTCTTC
19 NA TRBJ2-2 TRBV15 TRBD2 CATSKSGTSGRIGTGELFF TGTGCCACCAGCAAGTCCGGGACTAGCGGGAGGATTGGTACCGGGGAGCTGTTTTTT
13 NA TRBJ1-5 TRBV18 NA CASSPNRVEPQHF TGTGCCAGCTCACCAAACAGGGTGGAGCCCCAGCATTTT
14 few TRBJ1-1 TRBV5-1 TRBD1 CASSMDRGNTEAFF TGCGCCAGCAGCATGGACAGGGGTAACACTGAAGCTTTCTTT
16 many TRBJ2-6 TRBV15 NA CATSRSRGPGANVLTF TGTGCCACCAGCAGATCCAGGGGCCCTGGGGCCAACGTCCTGACTTTC
14 many TRBJ1-5 TRBV6-6 NA CAIRGGEGNQPQHF TGTGCCATCAGAGGGGGAGAGGGCAATCAGCCCCAGCATTTT
15 few TRBJ1-1 TRBV4-3 TRBD1 CASSLSDRGNTEAFF TGCGCCAGCAGCTTGTCGGACAGGGGGAACACTGAAGCTTTCTTT
12 many TRBJ1-2 TRBV28 NA CASSSRGTGYTF TGTGCCAGCAGTAGCCGAGGCACCGGCTACACCTTC
15 NA TRBJ2-1 TRBV18 TRBD2 CASSPYTSGTRVQFF TGTGCCAGCTCACCATATACTAGCGGTACAAGGGTGCAGTTCTTC
13 few TRBJ2-2 TRBV4-3 NA CASSLTYAGELFF TGCGCCAGCAGCCTTACGTACGCCGGGGAGCTGTTTTTT
11 many TRBJ2-7 TRBV28 NA CATRRSGPLHF TGTGCCACCCGGCGCTCGGGACCCCTTCACTTC
15 few TRBJ1-5 TRBV6-5 NA CASSKGDRRDQPQHF TGTGCCAGCAGTAAGGGTGACAGACGAGATCAGCCCCAGCATTTT
15 few TRBJ2-1 TRBV12-3/TRBV12-4 NA CASGGWGRVQDEQFF TGTGCCAGCGGGGGCTGGGGCAGGGTTCAGGATGAGCAGTTCTTC
12 many TRBJ2-2 TRBV28 NA CASKQNTGELFF TGTGCCAGCAAACAGAACACCGGGGAGCTGTTTTTT
15 many TRBJ1-2 TRBV28 TRBD1 CASSLWSDRTLDYTF TGTGCCAGCAGTTTATGGTCGGACAGGACCCTAGACTACACCTTC
12 many TRBJ2-7 TRBV7-8 NA CASSLAGGEQYF TGTGCCAGCAGCTTAGCGGGAGGCGAGCAGTACTTC
14 many TRBJ2-1 TRBV6-2/TRBV6-3 NA CASSRVGTLHEQFF TGTGCCAGCAGCCGTGTTGGGACACTCCATGAGCAGTTCTTC
13 NA TRBJ2-5 TRBV5-8 TRBD1 CASSWDRQETQYF TGTGCCAGCAGCTGGGACAGGCAAGAGACCCAGTACTTC
17 many TRBJ1-2 TRBV28 TRBD1 CASSPGQRYQARYGYTF TGTGCCAGCAGTCCGGGACAGCGATATCAGGCCCGCTATGGCTACACCTTC
17 NA TRBJ1-5 TRBV19 TRBD1 CASSKYPSAGGPQPQHF TGTGCCAGTAGTAAGTACCCCAGCGCAGGGGGGCCTCAGCCCCAGCATTTT
15 NA TRBJ1-4 TRBV5-1 TRBD1 CASSWRGQINEKLFF TGCGCCAGCAGCTGGCGGGGACAGATTAATGAAAAACTGTTTTTT
18 few TRBJ2-3 TRBV9 TRBD2 CASSVTQLAGTSTDTQYF TGTGCCAGCAGCGTAACCCAGCTAGCGGGAACTAGCACAGATACGCAGTATTTT
16 NA TRBJ2-5 TRBV5-1 TRBD1 CASSPTGTGGLETQYF TGCGCCAGCAGCCCGACCGGGACAGGGGGCTTAGAGACCCAGTACTTC